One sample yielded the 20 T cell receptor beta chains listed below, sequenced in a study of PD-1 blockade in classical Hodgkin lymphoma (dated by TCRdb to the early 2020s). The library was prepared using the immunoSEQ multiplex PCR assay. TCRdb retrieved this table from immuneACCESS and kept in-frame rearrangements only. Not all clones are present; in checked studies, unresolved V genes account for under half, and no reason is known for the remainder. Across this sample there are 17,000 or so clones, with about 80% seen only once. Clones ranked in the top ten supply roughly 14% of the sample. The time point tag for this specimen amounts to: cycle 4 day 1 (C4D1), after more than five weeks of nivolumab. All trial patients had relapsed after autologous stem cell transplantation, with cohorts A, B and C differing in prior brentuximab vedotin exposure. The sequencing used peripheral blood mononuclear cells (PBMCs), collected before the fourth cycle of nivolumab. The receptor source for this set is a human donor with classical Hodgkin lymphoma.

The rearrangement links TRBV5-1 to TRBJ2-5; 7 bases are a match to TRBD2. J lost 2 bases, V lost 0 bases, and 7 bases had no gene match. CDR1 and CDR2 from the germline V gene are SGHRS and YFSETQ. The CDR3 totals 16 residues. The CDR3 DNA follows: TGCGCCAGCAGCTTGGCGGCTAGCGGAGCACAAGAGACCCAGTACTTC. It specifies CASSLAASGAQETQYF.

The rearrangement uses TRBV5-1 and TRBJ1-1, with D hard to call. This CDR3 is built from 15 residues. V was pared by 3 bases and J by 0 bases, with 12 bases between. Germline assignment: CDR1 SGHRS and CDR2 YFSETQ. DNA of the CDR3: TGCGCCAGCAGCTCCGGACCGACCTTGAACACTGAAGCTTTCTTT. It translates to CASSSGPTLNTEAFF.

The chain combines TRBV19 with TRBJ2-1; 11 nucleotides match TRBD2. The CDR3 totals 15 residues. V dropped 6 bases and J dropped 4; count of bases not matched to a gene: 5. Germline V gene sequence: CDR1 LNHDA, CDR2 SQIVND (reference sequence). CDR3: CASSPGTSGYNEQFF. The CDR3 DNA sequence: TGTGCCAGTAGCCCCGGGACTAGCGGATACAATGAGCAGTTCTTC.

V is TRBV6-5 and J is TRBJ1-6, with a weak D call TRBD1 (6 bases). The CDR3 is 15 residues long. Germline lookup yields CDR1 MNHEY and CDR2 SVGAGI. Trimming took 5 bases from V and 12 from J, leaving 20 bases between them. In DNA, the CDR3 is TGTGCCAGCAGTAGAACTCAGGGGCCACTCGAACCCCTCCACTTT. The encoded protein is CASSRTQGPLEPLHF.

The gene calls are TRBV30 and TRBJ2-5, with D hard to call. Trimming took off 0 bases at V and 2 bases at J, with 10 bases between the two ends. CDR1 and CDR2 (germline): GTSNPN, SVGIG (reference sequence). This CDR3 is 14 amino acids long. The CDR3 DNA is TGTGCCTGGAGTGTAGTCCCTAGACAAGAGACCCAGTACTTC. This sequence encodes CAWSVVPRQETQYF.

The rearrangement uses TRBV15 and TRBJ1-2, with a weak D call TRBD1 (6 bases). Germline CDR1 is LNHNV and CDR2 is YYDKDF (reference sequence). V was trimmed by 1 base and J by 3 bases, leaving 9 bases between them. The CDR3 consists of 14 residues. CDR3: CATSRVPGDYGYTF. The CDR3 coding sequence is TGTGCCACCAGCAGAGTGCCAGGGGACTATGGCTACACCTTC.

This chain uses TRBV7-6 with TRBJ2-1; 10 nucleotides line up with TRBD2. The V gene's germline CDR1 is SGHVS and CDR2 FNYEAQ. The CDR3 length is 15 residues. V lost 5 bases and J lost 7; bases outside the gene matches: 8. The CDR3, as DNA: TGTGCCAGCAGCCCAGAAGCGGGGGGGTTAAATGAGCAGTTCTTC. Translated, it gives CASSPEAGGLNEQFF.

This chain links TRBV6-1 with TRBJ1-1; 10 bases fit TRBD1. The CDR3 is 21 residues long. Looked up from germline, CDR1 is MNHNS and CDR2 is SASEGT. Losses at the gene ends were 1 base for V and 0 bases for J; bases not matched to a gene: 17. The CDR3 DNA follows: TGTGCCAGCAGTGAAGGACAGGGACAGGGGCCACTACGGGGTCTGAACACTGAAGCTTTCTTT. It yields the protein CASSEGQGQGPLRGLNTEAFF.

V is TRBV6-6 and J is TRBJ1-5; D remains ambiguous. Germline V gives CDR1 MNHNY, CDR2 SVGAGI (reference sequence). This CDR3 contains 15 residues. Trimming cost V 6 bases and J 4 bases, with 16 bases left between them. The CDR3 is CASRPYAGLNQPQHF. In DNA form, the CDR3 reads TGTGCCAGCAGGCCCTACGCCGGGCTAAATCAGCCCCAGCATTTT.

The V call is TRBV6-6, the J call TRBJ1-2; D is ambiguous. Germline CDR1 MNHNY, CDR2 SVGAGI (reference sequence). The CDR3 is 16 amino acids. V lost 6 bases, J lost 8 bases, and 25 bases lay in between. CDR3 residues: CASSHRNSPEGIGYTF. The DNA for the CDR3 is TGTGCCAGCAGCCACCGTAACAGTCCCGAAGGTATAGGCTACACCTTC.

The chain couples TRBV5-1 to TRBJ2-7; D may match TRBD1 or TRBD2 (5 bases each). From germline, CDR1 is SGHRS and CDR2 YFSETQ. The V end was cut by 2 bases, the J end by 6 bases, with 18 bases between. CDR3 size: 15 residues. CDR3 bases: TGCGCCAGCAGCTTAGCGGTCACAGGATCCACCGAGCAGTACTTC. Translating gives CASSLAVTGSTEQYF. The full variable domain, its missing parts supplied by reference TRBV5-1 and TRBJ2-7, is KAGVTQTPRYLIKTRGQQVTLSCSPISGHRSVSWYQQTPGQGLQFLFEYFSETQRNKGNFPGRFSGRQFSNSRSEMNVSTLELGDSALYLCASSLAVTGSTEQYFGPGTRLTVT.

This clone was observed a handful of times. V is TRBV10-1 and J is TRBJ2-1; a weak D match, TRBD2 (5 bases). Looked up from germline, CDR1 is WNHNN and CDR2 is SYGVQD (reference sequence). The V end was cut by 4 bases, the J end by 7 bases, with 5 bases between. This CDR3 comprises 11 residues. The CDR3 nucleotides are TGCGCCAGCAGTGCGGGGAATGAGCAGTTCTTC. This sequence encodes CASSAGNEQFF.

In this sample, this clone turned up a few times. CDR3 sequence reads: CASSLDGDTGELFF. The DNA for the CDR3 is TGCGCCAGCAGCTTGGACGGTGACACCGGGGAGCTGTTTTTT. This chain connects TRBV5-1 to TRBJ2-2; no firm D call. Germline values: CDR1 SGHRS, CDR2 YFSETQ. V was cut by 0 bases and J by 3 bases, with 6 bases left in between. The length of the CDR3 is 14 residues.

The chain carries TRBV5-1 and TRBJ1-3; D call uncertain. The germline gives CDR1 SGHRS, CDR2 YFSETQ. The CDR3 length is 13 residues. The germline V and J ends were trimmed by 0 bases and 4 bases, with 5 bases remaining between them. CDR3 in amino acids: CASSLERGNTIYF. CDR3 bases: TGCGCCAGCAGCTTGGAGAGGGGAAACACCATATATTTT.

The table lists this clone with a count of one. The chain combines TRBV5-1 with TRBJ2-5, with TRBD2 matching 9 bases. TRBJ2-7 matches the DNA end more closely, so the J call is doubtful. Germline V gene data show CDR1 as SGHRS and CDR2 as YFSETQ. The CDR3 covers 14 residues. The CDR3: CASSGAGGIDEQYF. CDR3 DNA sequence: TGCGCCAGCAGTGGAGCGGGGGGTATCGACGAGCAGTACTTC.

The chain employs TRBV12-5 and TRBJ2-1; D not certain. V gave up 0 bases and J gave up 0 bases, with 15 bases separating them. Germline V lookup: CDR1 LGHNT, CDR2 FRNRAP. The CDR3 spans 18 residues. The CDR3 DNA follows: TGTGCTAGTGGTTTGGTACTTGGTCCACGGAGCTCCTACAATGAGCAGTTCTTC. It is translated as CASGLVLGPRSSYNEQFF. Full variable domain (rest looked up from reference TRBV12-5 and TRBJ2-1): DARVTQTPRHKVTEMGQEVTMRCQPILGHNTVFWYRQTMMQGLELLAYFRNRAPLDDSGMPKDRFSAEMPDATLATLKIQPSEPRDSAVYFCASGLVLGPRSSYNEQFFGPGTRLTVL.

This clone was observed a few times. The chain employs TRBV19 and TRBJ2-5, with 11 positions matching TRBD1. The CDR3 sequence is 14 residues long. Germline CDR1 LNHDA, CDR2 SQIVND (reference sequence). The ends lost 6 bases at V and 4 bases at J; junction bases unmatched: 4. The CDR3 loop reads CASRDRGRGETQYF. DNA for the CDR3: TGTGCCAGTAGGGACAGGGGGCGCGGAGAGACCCAGTACTTC.

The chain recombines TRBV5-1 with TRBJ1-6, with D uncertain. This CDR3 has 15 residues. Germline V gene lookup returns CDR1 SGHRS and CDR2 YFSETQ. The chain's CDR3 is CVNPQDYWYGSPLHF. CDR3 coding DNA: TGCGTCAACCCCCAGGACTACTGGTATGGTTCACCCCTCCACTTT.

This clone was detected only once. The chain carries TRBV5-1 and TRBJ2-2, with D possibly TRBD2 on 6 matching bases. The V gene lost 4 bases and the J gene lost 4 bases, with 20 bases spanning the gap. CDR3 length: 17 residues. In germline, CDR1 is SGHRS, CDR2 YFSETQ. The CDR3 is CASSLEGLSGSTGELFF. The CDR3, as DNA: TGCGCCAGCAGCCTGGAGGGTCTCTCGGGGAGCACCGGGGAGCTGTTTTTT.

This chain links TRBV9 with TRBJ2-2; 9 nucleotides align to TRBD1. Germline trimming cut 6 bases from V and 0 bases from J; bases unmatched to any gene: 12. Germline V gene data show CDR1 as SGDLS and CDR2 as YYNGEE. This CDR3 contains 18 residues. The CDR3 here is CASMEGTGSPSNTGELFF. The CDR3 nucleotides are TGTGCCAGCATGGAGGGGACAGGGTCCCCTTCGAACACCGGGGAGCTGTTTTTT. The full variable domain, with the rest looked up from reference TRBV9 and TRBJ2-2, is DSGVTQTPKHLITATGQRVTLRCSPRSGDLSVYWYQQSLDQGLQFLIQYYNGEERAKGNILERFSAQQFPDLHSELNLSSLELGDSALYFCASMEGTGSPSNTGELFFGEGSRLTVL.